These 10 T cell receptor beta chains were sequenced from one sample in a study of follicular helper T cells after annual influenza vaccination. Libraries were prepared by immunoSEQ multiplex PCR; TCRdb keeps only in-frame clonotypes and omits some of them. The repertoire holds over 25,000 clones, approximately 80% seen once, with approximately 1.2% in the top ten. Time point denoted: 2014-2015 season, pre-vaccination. The sequenced sample was CXCR5+ CD38- circulating T follicular helper cells from blood, obtained on the day of influenza vaccination. Indicated subset: circulating Tfh, non-naive CD4+CXCR5+PD-1+ (ICOS+CD38+ or ICOS-CD38-). These receptor sequences come from an adult who received the influenza vaccine.

V gene TRBV19 combines with J gene TRBJ2-5, with 11 bases that match TRBD2. Germline lookup yields CDR1 LNHDA and CDR2 SQIVND (reference sequence). The CDR3 is 17 residues long. Trimming at V came to 4 bases and at J to 4 bases, leaving 11 bases not matched to a gene. CDR3 amino acids: CASSRTSGGRKGETQYF. The CDR3 coding sequence is TGTGCCAGTAGTAGAACTAGCGGGGGAAGGAAAGGAGAGACCCAGTACTTC.

J is TRBJ1-1 and V is TRBV29-1; the match to TRBD1 covers 9 bases. The CDR3 extends over 18 amino acids. The germline V gene has CDR1 SQVTM and CDR2 ANQGSEA. V lost 6 bases, J lost 0 bases, and 17 bases stayed unmatched. The CDR3 DNA sequence: TGCAGCGTGGCCCTCGGGGGACAGGGTTTTTCCATGAACACTGAAGCTTTCTTT. This translates into CSVALGGQGFSMNTEAFF.

CDR3 coding DNA: TGTGCCAGCAGCTTAGATCGGCCTAGCGGGGATGAGCAGTTCTTC. As protein: CASSLDRPSGDEQFF. V is TRBV11-2 and J is TRBJ2-1, with TRBD2 identical over 9 bases. The CDR3 sequence is 15 residues long. Unmatched junction bases numbered 5, after V lost 0 bases and J lost 8 bases. The germline V gene encodes CDR1 SGHAT and CDR2 FQNNGV.

This chain's CDR3 is CASTSLAGSTDTQYF. Here the CDR3 DNA reads TGTGCCAGCACATCCTTAGCGGGGAGCACAGATACGCAGTATTTT. V and J are TRBV25-1 and TRBJ2-3; TRBD2 agrees at 8 bases. The germline CDR1 and CDR2 sequences are MGHDK and SYGVNS. V trimming: 7 bases; J trimming: 0 bases; junction bases outside the gene matches: 6. This CDR3 contains 15 residues.

This clone has just one count. The CDR3 sequence is CASSREGRGYEQYF. The CDR3 DNA reads as TGTGCCAGCAGTAGAGAGGGAAGAGGGTACGAGCAGTACTTC. The chain has TRBV2 and TRBJ2-7; possibly TRBD2 for D (5 bases). The V gene's germline CDR1 is SNHLY and CDR2 FYNNEI. Trimming cost V 5 bases and J 4 bases, with 15 bases left between them. CDR3 length: 14 residues.

V is TRBV10-3 and J is TRBJ2-1, with 10 bases identical to TRBD2. Germline lookup yields CDR1 ENHRY and CDR2 SYGVKD. V shed 4 bases and J 4 bases; nucleotides not matched to a gene: 7. The CDR3 loop spans 16 amino acids. The CDR3 is CAISGSGGAAYNEQFF. The DNA for the CDR3 is TGTGCCATCAGTGGAAGCGGGGGGGCCGCTTACAATGAGCAGTTCTTC.

V usage is TRBV30 and J usage is TRBJ2-4; D may be TRBD1 (5 bases). V lost 2 bases, J lost 0 bases, and 11 bases lay in between. The CDR3 sequence is 15 residues long. The germline V gene has CDR1 GTSNPN and CDR2 SVGIG (reference sequence). In nucleotides, the CDR3 is TGTGCCTGGAGTATTGAACAGGTAGCCAAAAACATTCAGTACTTC. It codes for CAWSIEQVAKNIQYF. Full variable domain (rest looked up from reference TRBV30 and TRBJ2-4): SQTIHQWPATLVQPVGSPLSLECTVEGTSNPNLYWYRQAAGRGLQLLFYSVGIGQISSEVPQNLSASRPQDRQFILSSKKLLLSDSGFYLCAWSIEQVAKNIQYFGAGTRLSVL.

This clone was recorded only once. CDR3 coding DNA: TGTGCCAGCAGCTTGGCCGGGGTACAGGGGGCCACTGGAGGCTACACCTTC. Translating it yields CASSLAGVQGATGGYTF. This chain links TRBV5-6 with TRBJ1-2; 9 bases are shared with TRBD1. V lost 0 bases and J lost 8; bases outside the gene matches: 14. Germline lookup yields CDR1 SGHDT and CDR2 YYEEEE. This CDR3 is 17 amino acids long. Based on the CDR3 plus reference TRBV5-6 and TRBJ1-2, the full variable domain is DAGVTQSPTHLIKTRGQQVTLRCSPKSGHDTVSWYQQALGQGPQFIFQYYEEEERQRGNFPDRFSGHQFPNYSSELNVNALLLGDSALYLCASSLAGVQGATGGYTFGSGTRLTVV.

The rearrangement uses TRBV6-1 and TRBJ1-2, with 7 nucleotides matching TRBD1. This CDR3 contains 14 residues. Per the germline V gene, CDR1 is MNHNS and CDR2 is SASEGT. Trimming took 6 bases from V and 3 from J; bases not matched to a gene: 7. The CDR3 coding sequence is TGTGCCAGCAGGGCCGACAGGGACCACTATGGCTACACCTTC. Protein product: CASRADRDHYGYTF.

The chain employs TRBV6-6 and TRBJ1-6; 7 positions match TRBD1. The CDR3 loop spans 14 amino acids. J was trimmed by 7 bases and V by 1 base; bases with no gene match: 1. CDR1 and CDR2 (germline): MNHNY, SVGAGI (reference sequence). CDR3 loop: CASSYLQGNSPLHF. The CDR3 DNA reads TGTGCCAGCAGTTACTTACAGGGGAATTCACCCCTCCACTTT.